These 20 T cell receptor beta chains came from one sample sequenced in a study of T cells in Graves' hyperthyroidism and ophthalmopathy. RNA transcripts gave rise to amplified TCR beta CDR3 regions. HTBI primers were used for first-round RT-PCR of the TCR CDR3. TCRdb ran MiXCR on the multiplex PCR reads and lists one entry per CDR3 protein. Among hundreds of thousands of distinct CDR3 sequences listed, 14% were seen once. The sequencing sample was made of blood. These receptors all come from a woman aged 30 to 39 with Graves' hyperthyroidism that later progressed to Graves' ophthalmopathy.

This clonotype was counted ten times or more. This rearrangement joins TRBV30 to TRBJ1-2; no clear D gene. Per germline, CDR1 GTSNPN and CDR2 SVGIG (reference sequence). The CDR3 has 13 residues. Trimming removed 3 bases at V and 2 bases at J, with 10 bases between. CDR3: CAWRQPINYGYTF. CDR3 bases: TGTGCCTGGAGACAGCCGATCAACTATGGCTACACCTTC.

There are many counts of this clonotype. The chain employs TRBV11-2 and TRBJ2-1, with TRBD1 identical over 9 bases. CDR1 and CDR2 from the germline V gene are SGHAT and FQNNGV. This CDR3 has 14 residues. After removal of 7 bases from V and 7 bases from J, the junction contained 8 bases not matched to a gene. CDR3 sequence reads: CASTLVGTGNEQFF. The CDR3 nucleotides are TGTGCCAGCACCCTGGTGGGGACAGGGAATGAGCAGTTCTTC.

The sample holds many counts of this clonotype. The J gene is TRBJ2-7, the V gene TRBV9; possible D gene TRBD1, 5 bases. The germline CDR1 and CDR2 sequences are SGDLS and YYNGEE. This CDR3 has 12 amino acids. V was clipped by 0 bases and J by 6 bases, with 7 bases between them. This CDR3 is CASSVDTGEQYF. The CDR3 coding sequence is TGTGCCAGCAGCGTAGATACAGGCGAGCAGTACTTC.

This clonotype was recorded many times. The V gene is TRBV2, the J gene TRBJ2-7; D possibly corresponds to TRBD1 (6 bases). Deletions cut 5 bases from V and 0 bases from J, with 14 bases between. Germline V gene lookup returns CDR1 SNHLY and CDR2 FYNNEI. The CDR3 spans 15 residues. The CDR3, as DNA: TGTGCCAGCAGTCCCACAGGGACGAGCTCCTACGAGCAGTACTTC. Protein product: CASSPTGTSSYEQYF.

This clonotype has a count of ten or more. This chain links TRBV19 with TRBJ1-5, with D uncertain. V was cut by 7 bases and J by 1 base, with 11 bases left in between. The CDR3 covers 14 residues. Looked up from germline, CDR1 is LNHDA and CDR2 is SQIVND (reference sequence). The CDR3 DNA sequence: TGTGCCAGTAACAATAGGGCAAGCAATCAGCCCCAGCATTTT. This translates into CASNNRASNQPQHF.

This chain joins TRBV9 and TRBJ1-2; D gene uncertain. This CDR3 spans 14 amino acids. V was shortened by 4 bases and J by 2 bases, with 12 bases between the two germline ends. Germline V gives CDR1 SGDLS, CDR2 YYNGEE. CDR3 amino acids: CASSPLADNYGYTF. CDR3 sequence (DNA): TGTGCCAGCAGCCCCCTGGCTGACAACTATGGCTACACCTTC.

This clonotype was picked up many times. This rearrangement joins TRBV11-2 to TRBJ2-3; a possible D gene is TRBD1 (6 bases). Trimming shortened V by 5 bases and J by 2 bases, and 11 bases separated the two germline ends. CDR3 length equals 14 residues. Germline V gene data show CDR1 as SGHAT and CDR2 as FQNNGV. The CDR3 loop reads CASSRGQSTDTQYF. The CDR3 bases are TGTGCCAGCAGCCGAGGACAGTCCACAGATACGCAGTATTTT.

This clonotype occurred many times. This chain connects TRBV11-2 to TRBJ2-1, with D maybe TRBD2 (5 bases). Germline lookup yields CDR1 SGHAT and CDR2 FQNNGV. The CDR3 contains 15 residues. V lost 2 bases and J lost 5, with 13 bases in between. CDR3 bases: TGTGCCAGCAGCTTACTTCGAGGGAGCCACAATGAGCAGTTCTTC. Encoded protein: CASSLLRGSHNEQFF.

This clonotype was seen repeatedly, ten times or more. This chain uses TRBV6-5 with TRBJ2-2; TRBD1 matches at 7 bases. CDR1 is MNHEY, CDR2 SVGAGI, per germline. The CDR3 extends over 15 amino acids. The ends lost 2 bases at V and 4 bases at J; junction bases unmatched: 4. The CDR3 loop reads CASSYEGQITGELFF. CDR3 sequence (DNA): TGTGCCAGCAGTTACGAGGGACAGATCACCGGGGAGCTGTTTTTT.

This clonotype was observed at least ten times. This rearrangement joins TRBV7-2 to TRBJ2-5; TRBD2 is a possible D gene (5 bases). The germline CDR1 and CDR2 sequences are SGHTA and FQGNSA. With 5 bases removed from V and 5 bases from J, the gap between germline ends came to 12 bases. The CDR3 totals 13 residues. The CDR3 nucleotides are TGTGCCAGCAGCGTTCGGACTCTGGAGACCCAGTACTTC. Protein sequence: CASSVRTLETQYF.

Concerning this clonotype itself: The final CDR3 position lacks the conserved phenylalanine or tryptophan, pointing to a likely read error. J is TRBJ1-5 and V is TRBV28; TRBD1 is a possible D gene (5 bases). The V gene's germline CDR1 is MDHEN and CDR2 SYDVKM. The CDR3 loop spans 20 amino acids. For the CDR3, the DNA is TGTGTCAGCAGTCGTCCCCGGTTAAAGGGGCTTCGTTTGGGCAATCAGCCCCAGCATCTT. Encoded protein: CVSSRPRLKGLRLGNQPQHL.

This clonotype was counted ten times or more. This sequence joins TRBV7-6 and TRBJ1-6, with 11 positions matching TRBD1. Germline assignment: CDR1 SGHVS and CDR2 FNYEAQ. V shed 6 bases, J shed 9 bases, and the junction held 13 bases outside the gene matches. The CDR3 spans 17 residues. The CDR3 DNA sequence: TGTGCCAGCAGTCGACCCGGCGGAGGGACAGGGGGTTCACCCCTCCACTTT. It codes for CASSRPGGGTGGSPLHF. The full variable domain, with the rest looked up from reference TRBV7-6 and TRBJ1-6, is GAGVSQSPRYKVTKRGQDVALRCDPISGHVSLYWYRQALGQGPEFLTYFNYEAQQDKSGLPNDRFSAERPEGSISTLTIQRTEQRDSAMYRCASSRPGGGTGGSPLHFGNGTRLTVT.

This clonotype has just a few counts. The chain joins TRBV19 to TRBJ2-1, with D hard to call. Germline assignment: CDR1 LNHDA and CDR2 SQIVND (reference sequence). V dropped 2 bases and J dropped 4 bases, with 9 bases sitting between them. The CDR3 is made up of 14 amino acids. CDR3 sequence reads: CASSISRIYNEQFF. Written as DNA, the CDR3 is TGTGCCAGTAGTATATCCAGGATTTACAATGAGCAGTTCTTC.

In its sample, this clonotype was seen many times. The rearrangement joins TRBV19 to TRBJ1-2; D is undetermined. V lost 0 bases and J 5 bases, leaving 13 bases between the germline ends. This CDR3 has 15 amino acids. Germline lookup yields CDR1 LNHDA and CDR2 SQIVND (reference sequence). Written as DNA, the CDR3 is TGTGCCAGTAGTATAGATAGTCGGCGGTATTATGGCTACACCTTC. Translated, it gives CASSIDSRRYYGYTF.

This clonotype has more than one count but fewer than ten. One base away lies a much larger clone, so this may be a sequencing read error. The CDR3 protein is CASKMTTDTRYF. The CDR3 DNA follows: TGTGCCAGCAAAATGACCACAGATACGCGGTATTTT. The chain employs TRBV28 and TRBJ2-3; D unclear. The CDR3 is 12 amino acids. CDR1 is MDHEN and CDR2 is SYDVKM in the germline V gene. The complete variable domain, with remaining parts taken from reference TRBV28 and TRBJ2-3, reads DVKVTQSSRYLVKRTGEKVFLECVQDMDHENMFWYRQDPGLGLRLIYFSYDVKMKEKGDIPEGYSVSREKKERFSLILESASTNQTSMYLCASKMTTDTRYFGPGTRLTVL.

This clonotype was counted many times. The chain joins TRBV7-9 to TRBJ2-7; weak D call: TRBD2 (7 bases). The CDR3 loop spans 11 amino acids. Trimming shortened V by 5 bases and J by 12 bases, and 14 bases separated the two germline ends. Germline lookup yields CDR1 SEHNR and CDR2 FQNEAQ (reference sequence). The DNA for the CDR3 is TGTGCCAGCAGCATAGGGGGAGGGCTGTACTTC. Translating gives CASSIGGGLYF.

Notes on this clonotype: Compared with germline, one end of the junction differs, possibly owing to a read error. This chain uses TRBV27 with TRBJ1-4, with a weak D call TRBD1 (5 bases). The length of the CDR3 is 14 residues. Per the germline V gene, CDR1 is MNHEY and CDR2 is SMNVEV (reference sequence). CDR3 nucleotides: TGTGCCAGCAGTTTCCAGGGAGAGAGTGAAGAACTGTTTTTT. This codes for CASSFQGESEELFF.

This clonotype was counted ten times or more. The chain combines TRBV10-3 with TRBJ2-1; 15 nucleotides align to TRBD2. The CDR3 loop spans 14 amino acids. V lost 6 bases and J lost 7; bases outside the gene matches: 1. CDR1 and CDR2 from the germline V gene are ENHRY and SYGVKD. This CDR3 reads CAIRGTSGGNEQFF. CDR3 nucleotide sequence: TGTGCCATCAGGGGGACTAGCGGGGGGAATGAGCAGTTCTTC.

This clonotype appeared a few times. The V and J genes are TRBV5-1 and TRBJ2-3, with 11 bases matching TRBD1. V was clipped by 8 bases and J by 4 bases; unmatched bases: 6. The CDR3 loop spans 14 amino acids. Germline-derived CDR1 and CDR2 are SGHRS and YFSETQ. The CDR3 here is CASRLDRGPDTQYF. The CDR3 bases are TGCGCCAGTAGATTGGACAGGGGGCCAGATACGCAGTATTTT.

Ten or more counts support this clonotype. The chain employs TRBV7-3 and TRBJ1-2; D unclear. V lost 1 base to trimming and J lost 1 base, with 7 bases between them. Germline CDR1 is SGHTA and CDR2 is FQGTGA. CDR3 size: 14 residues. CDR3 amino acids: CASSLRGDNYGYTF. CDR3 bases: TGTGCCAGCAGCTTAAGGGGAGATAACTATGGCTACACCTTC.